This TCR beta chain was found in a study of cytomegalovirus exposure and HLA in healthy donors. Study results and limitations: Confirmation in vitro established that three CMV-associated chains were specific for CMV antigens.

This clone came up a few times. Its antigen is currently unknown. The PCR ran on 60 Vbeta and 13 Jbeta primers. Sequencing was performed with immunoSEQ multiplex PCR; in TCRdb, only in-frame clones are kept and a portion is missing. This sample has 100,000 or so clones; roughly three quarters occur once, and the top ten carry around 10%. This sequence originates from a woman aged 40 to 50 in good health and CMV-seropositive. Sequencing input: PBMCs.

The CDR3 loop reads CASKIRGHQPQHF. The CDR3 nucleotides are TGTGCCAGCAAGATCAGGGGGCATCAGCCCCAGCATTTT. The V and J genes are TRBV2 and TRBJ1-5; the match to TRBD1 covers 8 bases. V was pared by 7 bases and J by 5 bases, with 4 bases of the junction left unmatched. Germline assignment: CDR1 SNHLY and CDR2 FYNNEI. This CDR3 spans 13 amino acids. Based on the CDR3 plus reference TRBV2 and TRBJ1-5, the full variable domain is EPEVTQTPSHQVTQMGQEVILRCVPISNHLYFYWYRQILGQKVEFLVSFYNNEISEKSEIFDDQFSVERPDGSNFTLKIRSTKLEDSAMYFCASKIRGHQPQHFGDGTRLSIL.